The rows below give T cell receptor beta chains drawn from one sample of a study of CD8 T cells in Susac syndrome. TCRdb itself ran the immunoSEQ multiplex PCR reads through MiXCR, one entry per CDR3 protein. The data contain some 96,000 distinct CDR3 sequences, nearly 97% of them singletons. The specimen was CD8+ T cells from PBMCs. Source of these receptors: a human donor with Susac syndrome. The CDR3 runs from the conserved cysteine through the conserved F or W. D genes are given only for firm matches. Size values are once, few and many counts, or a class for expanded clones, and some rows have none.

len: 12; v_gene: TRBV2; j_gene: TRBJ2-1; d_gene: .; abundance: .; CDR3nt: .; CDR3aa: CASSEWGQGTPF
len: 11; v_gene: TRBV12-3/TRBV12-4; j_gene: TRBJ2-1; d_gene: TRBD2; abundance: .; CDR3nt: TGTGCCAGCAGTGGACTAGCGGGGTTGTTCTTC; CDR3aa: CASSGLAGLFF
len: 14; v_gene: TRBV23-1; j_gene: TRBJ1-1; d_gene: .; abundance: .; CDR3nt: TGCGCCAGCAGTCAAAAGATTTACCTGTTCAAGGCTTTCTTT; CDR3aa: CASSQKIYLFKAFF
len: 11; v_gene: TRBV29-1; j_gene: TRBJ1-2; d_gene: TRBD1; abundance: .; CDR3nt: TGCAGCGTGCGGGACAGGCATGGCTACACCTTC; CDR3aa: CSVRDRHGYTF
len: 13; v_gene: TRBV7-2; j_gene: TRBJ2-5; d_gene: TRBD1; abundance: .; CDR3nt: TGTGCCAGCAGCTGGGGGACAGGGGAGACCCAGTACTTC; CDR3aa: CASSWGTGETQYF
len: 14; v_gene: TRBV7-7; j_gene: TRBJ2-3; d_gene: .; abundance: .; CDR3nt: TGTGCTAGCAGCTTAGAGGCCTGGACAGCGACGCAGTATTTT; CDR3aa: CASSLEAWTATQYF
len: 14; v_gene: TRBV7-9; j_gene: TRBJ1-2; d_gene: .; abundance: .; CDR3nt: TGTGCCAGCAGCTTTGGGGACGGCGGGTATGGCTACACCTTC; CDR3aa: CASSFGDGGYGYTF
len: 12; v_gene: TRBV20-1; j_gene: TRBJ1-6; d_gene: .; abundance: .; CDR3nt: TGCAGTGCTAGCGGGCCGGATTCACCCCTCCACTTT; CDR3aa: CSASGPDSPLHF
len: 16; v_gene: TRBV2; j_gene: TRBJ2-1; d_gene: .; abundance: .; CDR3nt: TGTGCCAGCAGTGCGAGCAGCGGTAGCTCCTACAATGAGCAGTTCTTC; CDR3aa: CASSASSGSSYNEQFF
len: 13; v_gene: TRBV29-1; j_gene: TRBJ2-5; d_gene: .; abundance: .; CDR3nt: TGCAGCGTTGTTGGTCGGGACTCGTTAGTTGAGTACTTC; CDR3aa: CSVVGRDSLVEYF
len: 13; v_gene: TRBV12-3/TRBV12-4; j_gene: TRBJ2-7; d_gene: TRBD1; abundance: .; CDR3nt: TGTGCCAGCAATCCGGGACAGGGCTACGAGCAGTACTTC; CDR3aa: CASNPGQGYEQYF
len: 12; v_gene: TRBV7-9; j_gene: TRBJ2-3; d_gene: .; abundance: few; CDR3nt: TGTGCCAGCAGCTTGGAGTCAGATACGCAGTATTTT; CDR3aa: CASSLESDTQYF
len: 13; v_gene: TRBV7-2; j_gene: TRBJ1-1; d_gene: .; abundance: .; CDR3nt: TGTGCCAGCAGCCAAGGGGTTGCCACTGAAGCTTTCTTT; CDR3aa: CASSQGVATEAFF
len: 12; v_gene: TRBV12-3/TRBV12-4; j_gene: TRBJ1-1; d_gene: TRBD1; abundance: .; CDR3nt: TGTGCCAGCAGTTACAGGGGGACGGTCGCTTTCTTT; CDR3aa: CASSYRGTVAFF
len: 11; v_gene: TRBV12-5; j_gene: TRBJ2-5; d_gene: .; abundance: .; CDR3nt: TGTGCTAGTGGGCCTCGGGAGACCCAGTACTTC; CDR3aa: CASGPRETQYF
len: 16; v_gene: TRBV13; j_gene: TRBJ2-2; d_gene: .; abundance: once; CDR3nt: TGTGCCAGCAGCACCTCAAGGGAGGAACAGGTCGGGGAGCTGTTTTTT; CDR3aa: CASSTSREEQVGELFF
len: 12; v_gene: TRBV7-9; j_gene: TRBJ1-5; d_gene: .; abundance: .; CDR3nt: TGTGCCAGCAGCTCGTGGGATCAGCCCCAGCATTTT; CDR3aa: CASSSWDQPQHF
len: 15; v_gene: TRBV29-1; j_gene: TRBJ1-4; d_gene: .; abundance: .; CDR3nt: TGCAGCGCCCAAGACGGGGGCCGGACTAATGAAAAACTGTTTTTT; CDR3aa: CSAQDGGRTNEKLFF
len: 15; v_gene: TRBV20-1; j_gene: TRBJ2-7; d_gene: TRBD2; abundance: .; CDR3nt: TGCAGTGCGCCCGACTTGCGGGAGGGCCCCTACGAGCAGTACTTC; CDR3aa: CSAPDLREGPYEQYF
len: 17; v_gene: TRBV29-1; j_gene: TRBJ2-3; d_gene: TRBD1; abundance: .; CDR3nt: TGCAGCGTTGAAGATGAAACAGGGGTGGTTTATACTGATACGCAGTATTTT; CDR3aa: CSVEDETGVVYTDTQYF
len: 16; v_gene: TRBV2; j_gene: TRBJ2-3; d_gene: TRBD2; abundance: .; CDR3nt: TGTGCCAGCAGACCCGGACTAGCGGGAGGGACAGATACGCAGTATTTT; CDR3aa: CASRPGLAGGTDTQYF
len: 15; v_gene: TRBV5-1; j_gene: TRBJ2-5; d_gene: TRBD2; abundance: .; CDR3nt: TGCGCCAGCGCACTGACTAGCGGGGGGGCTGAGACCCAGTACTTC; CDR3aa: CASALTSGGAETQYF
len: 16; v_gene: TRBV6-6; j_gene: TRBJ1-6; d_gene: TRBD1; abundance: .; CDR3nt: TGTGCCAGCAGTTATGGTGACAGGGTCTATAATTCACCCCTCCACTTT; CDR3aa: CASSYGDRVYNSPLHF
len: 10; v_gene: TRBV28; j_gene: TRBJ2-4; d_gene: .; abundance: .; CDR3nt: TGTGCCAGCGGGGGAAACATTCAGTACTTC; CDR3aa: CASGGNIQYF
len: 17; v_gene: TRBV6-1; j_gene: TRBJ1-2; d_gene: TRBD1; abundance: .; CDR3nt: TGTGCCAGCAGCCCACCCCCCGGGACAGGGCTTAACTATGGCTACACCTTC; CDR3aa: CASSPPPGTGLNYGYTF
len: 14; v_gene: TRBV27; j_gene: TRBJ1-1; d_gene: .; abundance: once; CDR3nt: TGTGCCAGCAATCGTAAAGGGACGAACACTGAAGCTTTCTTT; CDR3aa: CASNRKGTNTEAFF
len: 14; v_gene: TRBV6-2/TRBV6-3; j_gene: TRBJ2-2; d_gene: .; abundance: .; CDR3nt: TGTGCCAGCAGTTTGGGCGGGCCCACCGGGGAGCTGTTTTTT; CDR3aa: CASSLGGPTGELFF
len: 13; v_gene: TRBV20-1; j_gene: TRBJ2-7; d_gene: .; abundance: .; CDR3nt: TGCAGTGCGCTTCCGGACAGCTCCTACGAGCAGTACTTC; CDR3aa: CSALPDSSYEQYF
len: 14; v_gene: TRBV27; j_gene: TRBJ2-5; d_gene: TRBD2; abundance: .; CDR3nt: TGTGCCAGCAGTTTGTCTAGCGGGGGAGAGACCCAGTACTTC; CDR3aa: CASSLSSGGETQYF
len: 14; v_gene: TRBV5-1; j_gene: TRBJ2-1; d_gene: .; abundance: .; CDR3nt: TGCGCCAGCAGCTTGACCTTAGGCGGGAATGAGCAGTTCTTC; CDR3aa: CASSLTLGGNEQFF
len: 15; v_gene: TRBV7-9; j_gene: TRBJ2-1; d_gene: .; abundance: .; CDR3nt: TGTGCCAGCAGCCCTCAGGGTAGTGCCTACAATGAGCAGTTCTTC; CDR3aa: CASSPQGSAYNEQFF
len: 13; v_gene: TRBV6-5; j_gene: TRBJ1-2; d_gene: TRBD1; abundance: .; CDR3nt: TGTGCCAGCAGTTTCGAACAGGGGGACGGCTACACCTTC; CDR3aa: CASSFEQGDGYTF
len: 14; v_gene: TRBV9; j_gene: TRBJ2-7; d_gene: TRBD1; abundance: .; CDR3nt: TGTGCCAGCAGCGATGGACAGGGGGCCTACGAGCAGTACTTC; CDR3aa: CASSDGQGAYEQYF